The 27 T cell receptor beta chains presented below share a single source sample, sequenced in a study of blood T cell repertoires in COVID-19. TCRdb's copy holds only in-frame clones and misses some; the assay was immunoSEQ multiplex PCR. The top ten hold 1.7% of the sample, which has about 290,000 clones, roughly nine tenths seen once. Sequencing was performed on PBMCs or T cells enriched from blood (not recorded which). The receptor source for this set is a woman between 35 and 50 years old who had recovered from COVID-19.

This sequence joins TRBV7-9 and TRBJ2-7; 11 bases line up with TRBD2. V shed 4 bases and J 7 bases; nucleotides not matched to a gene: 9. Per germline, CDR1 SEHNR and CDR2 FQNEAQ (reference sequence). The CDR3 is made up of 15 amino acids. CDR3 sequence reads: CASSSSSGRTQEQYF. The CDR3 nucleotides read TGTGCCAGCAGCTCGTCTAGCGGGAGGACTCAAGAGCAGTACTTC.

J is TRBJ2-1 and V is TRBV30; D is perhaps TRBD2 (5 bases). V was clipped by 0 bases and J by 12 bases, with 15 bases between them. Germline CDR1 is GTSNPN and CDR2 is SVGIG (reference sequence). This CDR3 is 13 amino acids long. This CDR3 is CAWSVGTGSGQFF. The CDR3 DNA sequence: TGTGCCTGGAGTGTCGGTACGGGGTCAGGGCAGTTCTTC.

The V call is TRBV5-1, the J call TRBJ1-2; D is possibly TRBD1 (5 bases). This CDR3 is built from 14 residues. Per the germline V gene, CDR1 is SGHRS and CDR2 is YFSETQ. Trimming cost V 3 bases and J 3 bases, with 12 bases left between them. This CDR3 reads CASSSPGGDYGYTF. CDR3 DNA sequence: TGCGCCAGCAGCTCCCCGGGGGGGGACTATGGCTACACCTTC.

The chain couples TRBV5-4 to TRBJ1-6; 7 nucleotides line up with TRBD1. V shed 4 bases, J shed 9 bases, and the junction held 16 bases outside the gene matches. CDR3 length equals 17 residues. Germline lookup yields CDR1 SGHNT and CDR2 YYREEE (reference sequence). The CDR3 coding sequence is TGTGCCAGCAGCCCTACTAGACAGGGCGGTTTACGTTCACCCCTCCACTTT. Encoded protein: CASSPTRQGGLRSPLHF.

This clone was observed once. The CDR3 sequence: CASATGGRTEAFF. The CDR3 DNA is TGTGCCAGCGCGACAGGGGGCCGGACTGAAGCTTTCTTT. The V call is TRBV27, the J call TRBJ1-1, with 10 bases lining up with TRBD1. After removal of 8 bases from V and 5 bases from J, the junction contained 5 bases not matched to a gene. CDR3 length: 13 residues. CDR1 is MNHEY and CDR2 is SMNVEV in the germline V gene (reference sequence).

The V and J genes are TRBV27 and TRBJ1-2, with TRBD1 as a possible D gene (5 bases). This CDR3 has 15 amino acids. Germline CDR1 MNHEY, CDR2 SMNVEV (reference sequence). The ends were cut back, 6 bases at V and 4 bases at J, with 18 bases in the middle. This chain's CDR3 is CASRPSPGTGYGYTF. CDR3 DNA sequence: TGTGCCAGCAGGCCCTCCCCGGGGACTGGCTATGGCTACACCTTC.

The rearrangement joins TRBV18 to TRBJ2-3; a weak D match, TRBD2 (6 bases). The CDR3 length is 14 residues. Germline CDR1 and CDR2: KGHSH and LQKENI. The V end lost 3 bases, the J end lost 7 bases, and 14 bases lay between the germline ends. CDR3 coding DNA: TGTGCCAGCTCACCGCCTAGCGTGGGGAATACGCAGTATTTT. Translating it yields CASSPPSVGNTQYF.

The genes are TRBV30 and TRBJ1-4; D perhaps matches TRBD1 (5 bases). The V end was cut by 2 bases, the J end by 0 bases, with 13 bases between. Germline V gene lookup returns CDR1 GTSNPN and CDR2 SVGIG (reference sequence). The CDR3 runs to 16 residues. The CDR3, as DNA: TGTGCCTGGAGTCATTCCAGGGTGACAACTAATGAAAAACTGTTTTTT. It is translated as CAWSHSRVTTNEKLFF. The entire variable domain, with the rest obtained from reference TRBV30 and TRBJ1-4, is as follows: SQTIHQWPATLVQPVGSPLSLECTVEGTSNPNLYWYRQAAGRGLQLLFYSVGIGQISSEVPQNLSASRPQDRQFILSSKKLLLSDSGFYLCAWSHSRVTTNEKLFFGSGTQLSVL.

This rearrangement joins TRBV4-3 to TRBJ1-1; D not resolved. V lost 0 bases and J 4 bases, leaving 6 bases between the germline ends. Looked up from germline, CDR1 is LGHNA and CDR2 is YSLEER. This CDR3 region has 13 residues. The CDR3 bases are TGCGCCAGCAGCCAAGAGGTGAGCACTGAAGCTTTCTTT. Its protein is CASSQEVSTEAFF.

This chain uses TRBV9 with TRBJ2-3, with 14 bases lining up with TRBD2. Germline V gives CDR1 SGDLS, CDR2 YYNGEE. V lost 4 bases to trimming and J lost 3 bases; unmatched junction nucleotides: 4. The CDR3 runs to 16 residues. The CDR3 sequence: CASSPRLAGGTDTQYF. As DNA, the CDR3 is TGTGCCAGCAGCCCAAGACTAGCGGGGGGGACAGATACGCAGTATTTT.

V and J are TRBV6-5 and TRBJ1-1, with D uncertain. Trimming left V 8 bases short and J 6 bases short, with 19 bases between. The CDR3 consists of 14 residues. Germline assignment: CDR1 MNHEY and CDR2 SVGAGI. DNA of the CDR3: TGTGCCAGCGCAACAAAAGATCAATACGCTGAAGCTTTCTTT. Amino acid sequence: CASATKDQYAEAFF.

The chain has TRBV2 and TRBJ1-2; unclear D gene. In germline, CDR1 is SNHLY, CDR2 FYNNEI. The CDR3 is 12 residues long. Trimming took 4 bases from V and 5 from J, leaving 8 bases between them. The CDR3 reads CASSANRYGYTF. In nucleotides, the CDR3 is TGTGCCAGCAGTGCCAACAGATATGGCTACACCTTC.

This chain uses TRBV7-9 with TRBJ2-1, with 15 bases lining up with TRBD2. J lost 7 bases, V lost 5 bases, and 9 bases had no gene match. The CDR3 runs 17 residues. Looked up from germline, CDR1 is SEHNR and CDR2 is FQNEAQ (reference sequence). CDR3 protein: CASSTTGLAGGPNEQFF. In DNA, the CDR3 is TGTGCCAGCAGCACTACTGGACTAGCGGGGGGGCCGAATGAGCAGTTCTTC.

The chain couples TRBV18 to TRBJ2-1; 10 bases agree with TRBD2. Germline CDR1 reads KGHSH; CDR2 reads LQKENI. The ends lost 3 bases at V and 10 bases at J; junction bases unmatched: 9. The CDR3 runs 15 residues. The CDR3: CASSPRLAGVGEQFF. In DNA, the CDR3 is TGTGCCAGCTCACCTAGGCTAGCGGGGGTTGGGGAGCAGTTCTTC. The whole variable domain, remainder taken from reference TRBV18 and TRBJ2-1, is NAGVMQNPRHLVRRRGQEARLRCSPMKGHSHVYWYRQLPEEGLKFMVYLQKENIIDESGMPKERFSAEFPKEGPSILRIQQVVRGDSAAYFCASSPRLAGVGEQFFGPGTRLTVL.

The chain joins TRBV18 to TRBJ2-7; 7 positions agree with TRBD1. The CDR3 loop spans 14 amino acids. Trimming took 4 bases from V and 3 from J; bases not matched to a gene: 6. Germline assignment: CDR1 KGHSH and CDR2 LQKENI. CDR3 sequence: CASSQTGKDYEQYF. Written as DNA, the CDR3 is TGTGCCAGCTCACAGACAGGGAAAGACTACGAGCAGTACTTC.

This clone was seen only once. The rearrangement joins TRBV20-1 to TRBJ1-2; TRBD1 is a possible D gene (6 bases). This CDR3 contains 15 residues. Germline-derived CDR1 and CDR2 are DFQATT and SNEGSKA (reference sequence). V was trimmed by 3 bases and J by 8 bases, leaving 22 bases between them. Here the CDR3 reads CSASWGQRTTGGYTF. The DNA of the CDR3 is TGCAGTGCTAGTTGGGGGCAGCGTACAACTGGAGGCTACACCTTC.

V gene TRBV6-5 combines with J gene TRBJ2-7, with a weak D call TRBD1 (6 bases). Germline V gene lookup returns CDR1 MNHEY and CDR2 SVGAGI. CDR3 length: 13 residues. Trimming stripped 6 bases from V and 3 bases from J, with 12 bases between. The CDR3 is CASSRDTLYEQYF. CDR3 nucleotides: TGTGCCAGCAGCCGGGACACCCTCTACGAGCAGTACTTC.

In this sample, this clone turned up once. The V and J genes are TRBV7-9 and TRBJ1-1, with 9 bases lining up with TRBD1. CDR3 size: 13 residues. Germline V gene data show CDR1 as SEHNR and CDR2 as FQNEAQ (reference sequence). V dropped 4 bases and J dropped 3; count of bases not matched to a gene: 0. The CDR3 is CASSWTGDTEAFF. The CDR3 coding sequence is TGTGCCAGCAGCTGGACAGGGGACACTGAAGCTTTCTTT.

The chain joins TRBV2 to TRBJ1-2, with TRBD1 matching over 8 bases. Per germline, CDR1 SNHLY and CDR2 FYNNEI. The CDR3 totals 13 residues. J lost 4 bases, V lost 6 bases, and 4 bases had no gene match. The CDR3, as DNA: TGTGCCAGCAGCGGACAGGGTACCTATGGCTACACCTTC. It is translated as CASSGQGTYGYTF.

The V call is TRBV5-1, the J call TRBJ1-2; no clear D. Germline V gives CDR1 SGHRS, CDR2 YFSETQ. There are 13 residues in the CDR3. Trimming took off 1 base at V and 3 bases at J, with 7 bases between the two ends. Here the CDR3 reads CASSLQAYYGYTF. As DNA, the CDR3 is TGCGCCAGCAGCTTGCAGGCATACTATGGCTACACCTTC. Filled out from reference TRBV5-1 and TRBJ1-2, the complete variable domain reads KAGVTQTPRYLIKTRGQQVTLSCSPISGHRSVSWYQQTPGQGLQFLFEYFSETQRNKGNFPGRFSGRQFSNSRSEMNVSTLELGDSALYLCASSLQAYYGYTFGSGTRLTVV.

The chain's CDR3 is CASSEFSGRAQEQFF. DNA of the CDR3: TGTGCCAGCAGTGAATTTAGCGGGAGGGCCCAGGAGCAGTTCTTC. This chain uses TRBV2 with TRBJ2-1; 11 nucleotides match TRBD2. The V gene's germline CDR1 is SNHLY and CDR2 FYNNEI. This CDR3 has 15 residues. The ends lost 2 bases at V and 10 bases at J; junction bases unmatched: 7. Complete variable domain (other parts from reference TRBV2 and TRBJ2-1): EPEVTQTPSHQVTQMGQEVILRCVPISNHLYFYWYRQILGQKVEFLVSFYNNEISEKSEIFDDQFSVERPDGSNFTLKIRSTKLEDSAMYFCASSEFSGRAQEQFFGPGTRLTVL.

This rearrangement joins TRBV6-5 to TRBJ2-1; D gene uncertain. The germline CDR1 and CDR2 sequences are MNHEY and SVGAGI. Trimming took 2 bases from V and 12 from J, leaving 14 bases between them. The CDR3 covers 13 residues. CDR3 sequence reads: CASSYERRRRQFF. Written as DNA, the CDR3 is TGTGCCAGCAGTTACGAGCGCCGGCGACGGCAGTTCTTC.

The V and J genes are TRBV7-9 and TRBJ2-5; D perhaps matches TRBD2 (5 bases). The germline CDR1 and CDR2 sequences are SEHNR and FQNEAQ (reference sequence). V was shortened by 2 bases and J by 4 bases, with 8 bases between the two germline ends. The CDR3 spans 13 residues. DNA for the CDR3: TGTGCCAGCAGCTTACTAGCAGGAGAGACCCAGTACTTC. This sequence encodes CASSLLAGETQYF. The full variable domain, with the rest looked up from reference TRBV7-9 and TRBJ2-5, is DTGVSQNPRHKITKRGQNVTFRCDPISEHNRLYWYRQTLGQGPEFLTYFQNEAQLEKSRLLSDRFSAERPKGSFSTLEIQRTEQGDSAMYLCASSLLAGETQYFGPGTRLLVL.

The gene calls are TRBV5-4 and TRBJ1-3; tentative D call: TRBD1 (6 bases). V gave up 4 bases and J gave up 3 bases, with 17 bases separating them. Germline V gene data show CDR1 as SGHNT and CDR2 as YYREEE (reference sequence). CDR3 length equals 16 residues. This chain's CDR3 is CASSMTGQIDGNTIYF. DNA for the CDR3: TGTGCCAGCAGCATGACCGGACAGATCGATGGAAACACCATATATTTT.

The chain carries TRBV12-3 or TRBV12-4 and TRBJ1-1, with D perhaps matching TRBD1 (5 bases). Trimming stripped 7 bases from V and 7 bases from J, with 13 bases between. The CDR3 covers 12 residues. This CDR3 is CASNPMGGEAFF. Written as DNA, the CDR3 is TGTGCCAGCAATCCGATGGGGGGTGAAGCTTTCTTT.

The CDR3 bases are TGTGCCAGCCTTTCGGGAGCTTATAGCAATCAGCCCCAGCATTTT. Encoded protein: CASLSGAYSNQPQHF. V is TRBV6-5 and J is TRBJ1-5; D ambiguous. Per germline, CDR1 MNHEY and CDR2 SVGAGI. The length of the CDR3 is 15 residues. V lost 8 bases and J lost 0, with 14 bases in between.

In DNA form, the CDR3 reads TGTGCCTGGGGTCAGGGGACAGGGGGCGGAGAGACCCAGTACTTC. It yields the protein CAWGQGTGGGETQYF. V and J are TRBV30 and TRBJ2-5; 12 bases map to TRBD1. Germline loops: CDR1 GTSNPN, CDR2 SVGIG (reference sequence). The CDR3 has 15 amino acids. After removal of 5 bases from V and 4 bases from J, the junction contained 8 bases not matched to a gene.